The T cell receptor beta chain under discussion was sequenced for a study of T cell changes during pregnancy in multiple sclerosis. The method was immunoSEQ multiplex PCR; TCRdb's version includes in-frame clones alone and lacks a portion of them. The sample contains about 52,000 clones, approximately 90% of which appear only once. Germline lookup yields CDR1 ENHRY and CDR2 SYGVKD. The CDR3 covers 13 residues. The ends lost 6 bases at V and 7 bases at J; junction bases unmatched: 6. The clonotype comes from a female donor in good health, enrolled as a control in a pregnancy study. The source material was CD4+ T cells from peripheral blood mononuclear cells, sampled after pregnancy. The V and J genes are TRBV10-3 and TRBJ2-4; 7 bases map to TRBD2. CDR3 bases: TGTGCCATCAGGGGGGGGGTTGGTAACATTCAGTACTTC. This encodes CAIRGGVGNIQYF.